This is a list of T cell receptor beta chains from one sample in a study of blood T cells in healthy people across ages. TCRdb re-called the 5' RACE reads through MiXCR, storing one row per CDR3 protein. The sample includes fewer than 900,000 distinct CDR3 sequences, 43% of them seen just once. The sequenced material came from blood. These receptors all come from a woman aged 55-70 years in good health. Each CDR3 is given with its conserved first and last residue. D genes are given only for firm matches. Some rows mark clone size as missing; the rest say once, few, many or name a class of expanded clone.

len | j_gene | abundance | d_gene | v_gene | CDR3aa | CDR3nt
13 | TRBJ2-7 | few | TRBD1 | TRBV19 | CASQRDRGYEQYF | TGTGCCAGTCAACGGGACAGGGGATACGAGCAGTACTTC
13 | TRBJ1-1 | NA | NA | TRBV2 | CARDPGPDTEAFF | TGTGCCCGCGACCCCGGGCCCGACACTGAAGCTTTCTTT
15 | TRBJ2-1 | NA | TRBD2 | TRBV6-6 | CASSDPGGSYNEQFF | TGTGCCAGCAGTGACCCGGGGGGGTCCTACAATGAGCAGTTCTTC
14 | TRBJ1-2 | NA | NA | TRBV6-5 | CASSSPQGRGGYTF | TGTGCCAGCAGCTCTCCACAGGGCCGGGGAGGCTACACCTTC
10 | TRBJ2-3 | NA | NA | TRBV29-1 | CSVGAWEQYF | TGCAGCGTTGGGGCTTGGGAGCAGTATTTT
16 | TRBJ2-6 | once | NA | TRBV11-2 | CVESGDGKSGANVLTF | TGTGTCGAATCGGGGGACGGGAAGTCTGGGGCCAACGTCCTGACTTTC
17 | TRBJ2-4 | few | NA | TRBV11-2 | CASSLEAGLSAKNIQYF | TGTGCCAGCAGCTTAGAGGCGGGACTCTCGGCCAAAAACATTCAGTACTTC
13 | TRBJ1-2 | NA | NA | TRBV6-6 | CASTLASTGGYTF | TGTGCCAGCACCCTCGCGTCCACCGGTGGCTACACCTTC
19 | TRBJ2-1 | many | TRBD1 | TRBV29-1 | CSVEVLWTGMITSYNEQFF | TGCAGCGTTGAAGTATTGTGGACAGGGATGATTACTTCCTACAATGAGCAGTTCTTC
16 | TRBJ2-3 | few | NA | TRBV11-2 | CASSFGTQRLTDTQYF | TGTGCCAGCAGCTTCGGGACTCAACGACTCACAGATACGCAGTATTTT
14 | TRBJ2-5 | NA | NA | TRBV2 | CASIRAGLQETQYF | TGTGCCAGCATCCGGGCAGGGTTACAAGAGACCCAGTACTTC
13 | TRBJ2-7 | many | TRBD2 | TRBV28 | CASSLRGAYEQYF | TGTGCCAGCAGTTTACGGGGGGCCTACGAGCAGTACTTC
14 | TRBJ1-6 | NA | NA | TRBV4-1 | CASSQEGETSPLHF | TGCGCCAGCAGCCAAGAAGGGGAGACTTCACCCCTCCACTTT
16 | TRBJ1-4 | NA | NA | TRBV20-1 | CSARDGDRAGNEKLFF | TGCAGTGCTAGAGATGGTGACCGCGCTGGAAATGAAAAACTGTTTTTT
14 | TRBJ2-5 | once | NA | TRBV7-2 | CASSPPGQRETQYF | TGTGCCAGCAGCCCGCCGGGCCAGCGGGAGACCCAGTACTTC
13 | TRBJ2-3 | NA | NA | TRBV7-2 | CASRGTSIDTQYF | TGTGCCAGCAGAGGGACGTCAATTGATACGCAGTATTTT
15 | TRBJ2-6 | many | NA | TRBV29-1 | CSVGDRRSGANVLTF | TGCAGCGTGGGCGACAGGCGCTCTGGGGCCAACGTCCTGACTTTC
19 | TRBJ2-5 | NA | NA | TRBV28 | CASSPSDHLWGNSKETQYF | TGTGCCAGCAGTCCTTCCGACCACCTATGGGGAAATTCGAAAGAGACCCAGTACTTC
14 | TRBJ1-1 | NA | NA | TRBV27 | CASSFGVLNTEAFF | TGTGCCAGCAGTTTCGGGGTGCTGAACACTGAAGCTTTCTTT
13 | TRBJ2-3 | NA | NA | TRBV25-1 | CASSATIEDTQYF | TGTGCCAGCAGCGCCACGATTGAGGATACGCAGTATTTT
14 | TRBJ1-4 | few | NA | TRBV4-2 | CASSQEGAGEKLFF | TGTGCCAGCAGCCAAGAAGGGGCTGGGGAAAAACTGTTTTTT
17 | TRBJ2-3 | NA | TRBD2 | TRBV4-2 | CASSLSHSGAPPDTQYF | TGTGCCAGCAGCCTGTCGCACAGCGGGGCACCCCCAGATACGCAGTATTTT
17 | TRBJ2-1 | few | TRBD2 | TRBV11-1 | CASSLGLSSGRVNEQFF | TGTGCCAGCAGCTTAGGCCTATCTAGCGGGAGGGTCAATGAGCAGTTCTTC
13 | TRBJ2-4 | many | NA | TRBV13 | CASSLGLVNIQYF | TGTGCCAGCAGCTTAGGCCTGGTAAACATTCAGTACTTC
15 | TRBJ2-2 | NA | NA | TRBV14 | CASSQPGTNTGELFF | TGTGCCAGCAGCCAACCCGGGACTAACACCGGGGAGCTGTTTTTT
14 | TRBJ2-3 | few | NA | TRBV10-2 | CASSGEGDTDTQYF | TGCGCCAGCAGTGGTGAAGGGGACACAGATACGCAGTATTTT
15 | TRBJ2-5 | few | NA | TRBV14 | CASSQGPQVWVTQYF | TGTGCCAGCAGCCAAGGACCACAGGTTTGGGTGACCCAGTACTTC
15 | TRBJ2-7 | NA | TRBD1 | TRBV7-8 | CASSLGQGKSNEQYF | TGTGCCAGCAGCTTGGGACAGGGGAAGAGCAATGAGCAGTACTTC
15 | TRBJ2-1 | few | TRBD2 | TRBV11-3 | CASSRTSGSSSEQFF | TGTGCCAGCAGCAGAACTAGCGGGAGCTCTAGTGAGCAGTTCTTC
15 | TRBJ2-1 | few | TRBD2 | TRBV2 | CASSEGRGSYNEQFF | TGTGCCAGCAGTGAGGGGAGGGGATCCTACAATGAGCAGTTCTTC
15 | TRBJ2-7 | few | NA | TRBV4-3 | CASSQGSGPYNEQYF | TGCGCCAGCAGCCAAGGGAGCGGGCCCTACAATGAGCAGTACTTC
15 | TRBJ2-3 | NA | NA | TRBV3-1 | CASSARWLSTDTQYF | TGTGCCAGCAGCGCCCGCTGGCTCAGCACAGATACGCAGTATTTT
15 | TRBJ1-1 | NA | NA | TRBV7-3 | CASSPLGGTNTEAFF | TGTGCCAGCAGCCCCCTCGGGGGGACGAACACTGAAGCTTTCTTT
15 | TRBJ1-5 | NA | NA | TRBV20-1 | CSATRRSGGDQPQHF | TGCAGTGCTACCCGCAGGAGCGGGGGGGATCAGCCCCAGCATTTT
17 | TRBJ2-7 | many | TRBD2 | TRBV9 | CASSVSPERGTPYEQYF | TGTGCCAGCAGCGTATCTCCTGAGCGGGGGACACCCTACGAGCAGTACTTC
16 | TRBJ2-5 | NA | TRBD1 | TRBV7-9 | CASSLGVRGSQETQYF | TGTGCCAGCAGCTTGGGGGTCAGGGGGTCCCAAGAGACCCAGTACTTC
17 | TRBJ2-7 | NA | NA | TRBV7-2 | CASSFMDLTASSYEQYF | TGTGCCAGCAGCTTTATGGACCTGACAGCAAGCTCCTACGAGCAGTACTTC